The entry below describes one T cell receptor beta chain. Profiling relied on immunoSEQ multiplex PCR, and the TCRdb table lists in-frame clones only, not all of them. The sample yields fewer than 25,000 clones, approximately 89% seen once. The germline V gene encodes CDR1 SGHRS and CDR2 YFSETQ. V was cut by 2 bases and J by 6 bases, with 8 bases left in between. The CDR3 totals 13 residues. This entry is derived from a study of OX40 agonist ivuxolimab in advanced cancers. About the research overall: Every 2 weeks, patients received ivuxolimab intravenously, dosed at 0.01 to 10 mg/kg.

The source is an adult with an advanced solid tumor such as melanoma, head and neck, liver or kidney cancer. This chain joins TRBV5-1 and TRBJ2-2; D gene ambiguous. This specimen was CD4+ or CD8+ T cells sorted from blood, taken in a trial of the OX40 agonist ivuxolimab. The CDR3 DNA is TGCGCCAGCAGCTTTCTCAGGTCCGGGGAGCTGTTTTTT. It translates to CASSFLRSGELFF.